These 16 T cell receptor beta chains originate from one sample sequenced in a study of T cell responses to AZD1222 COVID-19 vaccine listed by TCRdb under 2021. According to the study, the label for this sample's time point signals: baseline before first vaccination. The protocol used for the library was the immunoSEQ multiplex PCR assay. Held by TCRdb, this immuneACCESS table contains in-frame sequences only and omits some clones. Under half of the omission traces to an unresolved V gene where checked; the cause of the rest is unknown. Recorded for this sample are around 91,000 clones; more than 70% of them occurred a single time. Clones ranked in the top ten supply roughly 19% of the sample. Sequencing used peripheral blood, obtained on day 0 of AZD1222 vaccination. These TCRs come from an adult in good health.

V is TRBV7-8 and J is TRBJ2-3, with TRBD2 matching 10 bases. CDR3 length: 18 residues. The germline CDR1 and CDR2 sequences are SGHVS and FQNEAQ. Trimming at V came to 1 base and at J to 4 bases, leaving 11 bases not matched to a gene. The CDR3 loop reads CASSLGSSGGLGADTQYF. In nucleotides, the CDR3 is TGTGCCAGCAGCTTAGGGTCTAGCGGGGGCCTAGGTGCAGATACGCAGTATTTT.

The chain uses TRBV24-1 and TRBJ1-2, with 8 bases fitting TRBD1. V lost 2 bases, J lost 8 bases, and 3 bases stayed unmatched. The CDR3 is 13 amino acids. The germline CDR1 and CDR2 sequences are KGHDR and SFDVKD. In nucleotides, the CDR3 is TGTGCCACCAGTGATTCCGGACAGGGCGGCTACACCTTC. Amino acid sequence: CATSDSGQGGYTF.

There are a few counts of this clone. The chain is built from TRBV27 and TRBJ1-4; no definite D call. CDR3 length: 13 amino acids. V lost 6 bases to trimming and J lost 6 bases, with 11 bases between them. CDR1 is MNHEY, CDR2 SMNVEV, per germline (reference sequence). The CDR3 DNA follows: TGTGCCAGCAGCCAGAAGGTTGATGAAAAACTGTTTTTT. Its translation is CASSQKVDEKLFF.

This clone came up a few times. This chain uses TRBV27 with TRBJ2-3, with TRBD1 identical over 7 bases. V shed 3 bases and J 0 bases; nucleotides not matched to a gene: 3. Germline V lookup: CDR1 MNHEY, CDR2 SMNVEV (reference sequence). CDR3 length equals 15 residues. The CDR3 spells CASSLGQPSTDTQYF. The CDR3 nucleotides are TGTGCCAGCAGTTTGGGACAGCCTAGCACAGATACGCAGTATTTT.

The CDR3 reads CASSGDYNSPLHF. The CDR3 nucleotides are TGTGCCAGCAGTGGGGACTATAATTCACCCCTCCACTTT. The V and J genes are TRBV2 and TRBJ1-6, with D hard to call. Trimming cost V 4 bases and J 3 bases, with 4 bases left between them. The CDR3 is made up of 13 amino acids. Germline values: CDR1 SNHLY, CDR2 FYNNEI. Variable domain in full (rest from reference TRBV2 and TRBJ1-6): EPEVTQTPSHQVTQMGQEVILRCVPISNHLYFYWYRQILGQKVEFLVSFYNNEISEKSEIFDDQFSVERPDGSNFTLKIRSTKLEDSAMYFCASSGDYNSPLHFGNGTRLTVT.

The CDR3 nucleotides are TGTGCCAGCTCGTGGCAGACGAACACCGGGGAGCTGTTTTTT. Residues: CASSWQTNTGELFF. The chain is built from TRBV18 and TRBJ2-2; no firm D call. The V end lost 6 bases, the J end lost 0 bases, and 8 bases lay between the germline ends. The CDR3 is made up of 14 amino acids. Per the germline V gene, CDR1 is KGHSH and CDR2 is LQKENI.

The chain uses TRBV6-6 and TRBJ2-7; D unclear. Trimming shortened V by 0 bases and J by 4 bases, and 7 bases separated the two germline ends. This CDR3 comprises 13 residues. Germline V gene data show CDR1 as MNHNY and CDR2 as SVGAGI (reference sequence). The CDR3 loop is CASSYSAHYEQYF. The CDR3 DNA reads as TGTGCCAGCAGTTACTCGGCCCATTACGAGCAGTACTTC.

The V call is TRBV11-2, the J call TRBJ2-5; no clear D gene. The CDR3 sequence is 13 residues long. The germline gives CDR1 SGHAT, CDR2 FQNNGV. Trimming cost V 1 base and J 5 bases, with 8 bases left between them. CDR3 DNA sequence: TGTGCCAGCAGCTTAGTAGCCAGGGAGACCCAGTACTTC. Amino acids: CASSLVARETQYF.

In this sample, this clone turned up once. V is TRBV5-1 and J is TRBJ1-1; D unresolved. Trimming took off 0 bases at V and 0 bases at J, with 6 bases between the two ends. Per germline, CDR1 SGHRS and CDR2 YFSETQ. The CDR3 is made up of 14 amino acids. CDR3 sequence: CASSLEQMNTEAFF. In DNA, the CDR3 is TGCGCCAGCAGCTTGGAGCAAATGAACACTGAAGCTTTCTTT.

V and J are TRBV6-2 or TRBV6-3 and TRBJ2-1; no reliable D call. This CDR3 has 15 residues. Per germline, CDR1 MNHEY and CDR2 SVGEGT. V was clipped by 5 bases and J by 0 bases, with 11 bases between them. The CDR3 is CASSRAWDSYNEQFF. As DNA, the CDR3 is TGTGCCAGCAGTCGGGCGTGGGACTCCTACAATGAGCAGTTCTTC.

This chain joins TRBV7-9 and TRBJ2-5; 9 nucleotides align to TRBD2. J lost 10 bases, V lost 1 base, and 4 bases had no gene match. Germline CDR1 is SEHNR and CDR2 is FQNEAQ (reference sequence). The CDR3 totals 13 residues. The CDR3 loop is CASSLGERGDQYF. The CDR3 coding sequence is TGTGCCAGCAGCTTAGGAGAGCGGGGGGACCAGTACTTC. The variable domain in full, completed from reference TRBV7-9 and TRBJ2-5, reads DTGVSQNPRHKITKRGQNVTFRCDPISEHNRLYWYRQTLGQGPEFLTYFQNEAQLEKSRLLSDRFSAERPKGSFSTLEIQRTEQGDSAMYLCASSLGERGDQYFGPGTRLLVL.

The CDR3 is CASSTGGNTNTEAFF. In DNA, the CDR3 is TGTGCCAGTAGTACAGGGGGCAACACGAACACTGAAGCTTTCTTT. The rearrangement joins TRBV19 to TRBJ1-1, with 8 bases identical to TRBD1. The V segment lost 4 bases and the J segment 1 base; nucleotides outside the gene matches: 5. The CDR3 is 15 amino acids. Germline V CDR1 and CDR2: LNHDA, SQIVND (reference sequence).

This chain links TRBV18 with TRBJ1-2, with a weak D call TRBD1 (6 bases). This CDR3 has 14 residues. CDR1 and CDR2 from the germline V gene are KGHSH and LQKENI. The germline V and J ends were trimmed by 8 bases and 0 bases, with 13 bases remaining between them. CDR3 in amino acids: CASADSPANYGYTF. In DNA, the CDR3 is TGTGCCAGCGCGGACAGCCCTGCTAACTATGGCTACACCTTC.

The chain employs TRBV7-3 and TRBJ2-1, with 8 bases aligning to TRBD2. The V gene end was trimmed by 5 bases and the J gene end by 8 bases; junction bases not matched to a gene: 8. Germline V gives CDR1 SGHTA, CDR2 FQGTGA. This CDR3 has 14 residues. The CDR3 is CASSPGLAPHEQFF. DNA for the CDR3: TGTGCCAGCAGCCCAGGACTAGCTCCCCATGAGCAGTTCTTC. Together with reference TRBV7-3 and TRBJ2-1, the CDR3 gives the full variable domain: GAGVSQTPSNKVTEKGKYVELRCDPISGHTALYWYRQSLGQGPEFLIYFQGTGAADDSGLPNDRFFAVRPEGSVSTLKIQRTERGDSAVYLCASSPGLAPHEQFFGPGTRLTVL.

The chain recombines TRBV19 with TRBJ1-1; D is unclear. This CDR3 comprises 13 residues. Germline-derived CDR1 and CDR2 are LNHDA and SQIVND (reference sequence). V was cut by 7 bases and J by 1 base, with 10 bases left in between. CDR3 nucleotide sequence: TGTGCCAGTACTACATCATCGAACACTGAAGCTTTCTTT. Its translation: CASTTSSNTEAFF.

V gene TRBV9 combines with J gene TRBJ2-2, with TRBD2 as a possible D gene (5 bases). CDR3 length equals 13 residues. Deletions cut 4 bases from V and 2 bases from J, with 6 bases between. The germline gives CDR1 SGDLS, CDR2 YYNGEE. CDR3 DNA: TGTGCCAGCAGCCGGGGAAACACCGGGGAGCTGTTTTTT. It codes for CASSRGNTGELFF.